This T cell receptor beta chain appears in the sequencing data of a study of blood T cell repertoires in COVID-19. The CDR3 has 14 amino acids. Germline values: CDR1 KGHDR, CDR2 SFDVKD. The V gene end was trimmed by 8 bases and the J gene end by 6 bases; junction bases not matched to a gene: 7. This clone was counted between two and nine times. Here immunoSEQ multiplex PCR was the method, and the copy in TCRdb shows in-frame clones only, minus some. The top ten clones hold roughly 4% of a sample with 150,000 or so clones, 70% to 90% of them seen once. V is TRBV24-1 and J is TRBJ2-2, with 8 bases lining up with TRBD1. The TCR sequence derives from a man aged 50-59 years who had recovered from COVID-19. The sample was PBMCs or T cells enriched from blood (not recorded which). CDR3 sequence reads: CATTGQGGAGELFF. The CDR3 DNA reads as TGTGCCACCACCGGACAGGGCGGAGCCGGGGAGCTGTTTTTT.